The rows below give T cell receptor beta chains drawn from one sample of a study of shared clonotypes between healthy human individuals. The protocol was immunoSEQ multiplex PCR, while the TCRdb copy is restricted to in-frame clones and leaves out a portion. This sample has around 2,000,000 clones, with 95% found just once. Source material: naive CD4+ T cells sorted from blood. These receptors all come from a man aged 18 to 29 in good health. Each CDR3 is given with its conserved first and last residue. A D gene is named only where the DNA matches it firmly. Size is omitted from some rows. Given values are once, few, many or a class for expanded clones.

TRBJ1-2 | . | . | TRBV28 | CASSGSGTPTNYGYTF | TGTGCCAGCAGTGGGAGTGGGACACCGACTAACTATGGCTACACCTTC
TRBJ1-4 | . | . | TRBV28 | CASSLRDITNEKLFF | TGTGCCAGCAGTCTCCGGGACATCACTAATGAAAAACTGTTTTTT
TRBJ1-1 | . | . | TRBV4-1 | CASSQPSRDVNAEAFF | TGCGCCAGCAGCCAGCCGTCCCGGGACGTGAACGCTGAAGCTTTCTTT
TRBJ2-7 | . | TRBD1 | TRBV6-6 | CASSYAPGTGGSEQYF | TGTGCCAGCAGTTACGCCCCAGGGACAGGGGGCTCCGAGCAGTACTTC
TRBJ1-5 | . | . | TRBV6-5 | CASSYSITGGQPQHF | TGTGCCAGCAGTTACTCGATAACCGGGGGTCAGCCCCAGCATTTT
TRBJ1-2 | . | TRBD1 | TRBV6-5 | CASSYAPTGGYGYTF | TGTGCCAGCAGTTATGCCCCTACAGGGGGCTATGGCTACACCTTC
TRBJ1-4 | . | TRBD1 | TRBV6-1 | CASSGGTGPQEKLFF | TGTGCCAGCAGTGGAGGGACAGGGCCGCAGGAAAAACTGTTTTTT
TRBJ2-3 | . | TRBD2 | TRBV30 | CAGSGSGTDTQYF | TGTGCCGGTAGCGGGAGCGGCACAGATACGCAGTATTTT
TRBJ2-2 | . | . | TRBV5-1 | CASSFVGSTGELFF | TGCGCCAGCAGCTTTGTTGGGAGCACCGGGGAGCTGTTTTTT
TRBJ2-2 | . | TRBD1 | TRBV6-1 | CASSEARTGLVSGELFF | TGTGCCAGCAGTGAAGCTAGGACAGGTCTGGTTAGCGGGGAGCTGTTTTTT
TRBJ1-3 | . | . | TRBV2 | CASSLDSGSGNTIYF | TGTGCCAGCAGCCTCGACAGCGGCTCTGGAAACACCATATATTTT
TRBJ1-6 | once | . | TRBV5-6 | CASSFSRSYNSPLHF | TGTGCCAGCAGCTTTTCCCGGTCCTATAATTCACCCCTCCACTTT
TRBJ2-3 | . | . | TRBV29-1 | CSVEVVGASTDTQYF | TGCAGCGTTGAAGTGGTCGGGGCTAGCACAGATACGCAGTATTTT
TRBJ2-6 | . | . | TRBV5-1 | CASSPAVYSGANVLTF | TGCGCCAGCAGCCCCGCGGTCTACTCTGGGGCCAACGTCCTGACTTTC
TRBJ2-5 | . | TRBD1 | TRBV10-3 | CAILSHRGLLETQYF | TGTGCCATCTTGTCCCACAGGGGGCTTCTGGAGACCCAGTACTTC
TRBJ2-7 | . | TRBD2 | TRBV7-2 | CASSLAGTSYEQYF | TGTGCCAGCAGCTTAGCAGGGACTAGCTACGAGCAGTACTTC
TRBJ1-2 | . | . | TRBV6-5 | CASSYSYGYTF | TGTGCCAGCAGTTACTCTTATGGCTACACCTTC
TRBJ1-2 | . | . | TRBV6-5 | CASSKKSDYGYTF | TGTGCCAGCAGTAAAAAATCCGACTATGGCTACACCTTC
TRBJ1-1 | . | . | TRBV5-1 | CASSPSGNTEAFF | TGCGCCAGCAGCCCCTCTGGGAACACTGAAGCTTTCTTT
TRBJ2-2 | . | TRBD1 | TRBV5-1 | CASSFHPDRVVGTGELFF | TGCGCCAGCAGCTTTCACCCCGACAGGGTGGTGGGGACCGGGGAGCTGTTTTTT
TRBJ1-5 | . | . | TRBV6-1 | CASSEPYQPQHF | TGTGCCAGCAGTGAACCCTATCAGCCCCAGCATTTT
TRBJ2-7 | once | TRBD2 | TRBV5-1 | CASSLEGTSGQNYEQYF | TGCGCCAGCAGCTTGGAGGGGACTAGCGGGCAGAACTACGAGCAGTACTTC
TRBJ1-2 | . | . | TRBV4-3 | CASSQDSTAGRGGYTF | TGCGCCAGCAGCCAGGACTCGACAGCCGGGCGGGGAGGCTACACCTTC
TRBJ2-5 | . | . | TRBV28 | CASSLPETQYF | TGTGCCAGCAGCTTGCCGGAGACCCAGTACTTC
TRBJ2-3 | . | TRBD2 | TRBV7-6 | CASSFTSSGPSTDTQYF | TGTGCCAGCAGCTTCACCTCTAGCGGGCCTAGCACAGATACGCAGTATTTT
TRBJ1-6 | . | TRBD1 | TRBV27 | CASSRGGQGARSPLHF | TGTGCCAGCAGCCGGGGGGGACAGGGGGCACGTTCACCCCTCCACTTT
TRBJ2-3 | . | . | TRBV10-3 | CAISPSSGDTQYF | TGTGCCATCAGTCCTTCGTCGGGAGATACGCAGTATTTT
TRBJ1-2 | . | TRBD1 | TRBV7-2 | CASSAGTALYGYTF | TGTGCCAGCAGCGCCGGGACAGCACTCTATGGCTACACCTTC
TRBJ2-7 | . | TRBD2 | TRBV2 | CASSEGGAGVSEQYF | TGTGCCAGCAGTGAAGGAGGAGCGGGAGTAAGCGAGCAGTACTTC
TRBJ1-1 | once | . | TRBV30 | CAWSSQGFYYTHTEAFF | TGTGCCTGGAGTAGCCAGGGGTTCTATTATACCCACACTGAAGCTTTCTTT
TRBJ2-7 | . | . | TRBV19 | CASGPSHEQYF | TGTGCCAGTGGTCCTAGCCACGAGCAGTACTTC
TRBJ1-2 | . | . | TRBV6-5 | CASSYSNRVDGYTF | TGTGCCAGCAGTTACTCGAACAGGGTCGATGGCTACACCTTC
TRBJ1-2 | . | . | TRBV29-1 | CSVGSGWVDGYTF | TGCAGCGTTGGCTCAGGGTGGGTAGATGGCTACACCTTC
TRBJ2-5 | . | TRBD2 | TRBV4-3 | CASSYLAGGQETQYF | TGCGCCAGCAGCTACCTAGCGGGAGGGCAAGAGACCCAGTACTTC
TRBJ2-2 | . | . | TRBV4-3 | CASSQDNRDTGELFF | TGCGCCAGCAGCCAAGATAACAGGGACACCGGGGAGCTGTTTTTT
TRBJ2-5 | once | TRBD1 | TRBV7-2 | CASSSGQGFETQYF | TGTGCCAGCAGCTCGGGACAGGGGTTTGAGACCCAGTACTTC
TRBJ1-2 | . | . | TRBV7-9 | CASSRHQGRADYGYTF | TGTGCCAGCAGCAGACACCAAGGCAGGGCTGACTATGGCTACACCTTC
TRBJ2-4 | . | . | TRBV2 | CASSEERERSIQYF | TGTGCCAGCAGTGAAGAACGGGAGAGAAGCATTCAGTACTTC
TRBJ2-7 | . | . | TRBV2 | CASRDRASLEQYF | TGTGCCAGCAGGGACAGAGCCTCCCTCGAGCAGTACTTC
TRBJ2-1 | . | . | TRBV11-3 | CASSTTPGATYNEQFF | TGTGCCAGCAGCACGACCCCAGGGGCAACTTACAATGAGCAGTTCTTC
TRBJ1-5 | . | TRBD1 | TRBV19 | CASTSKGQGNQPQHF | TGTGCCAGTACCTCCAAGGGACAGGGGAATCAGCCCCAGCATTTT
TRBJ2-7 | . | . | TRBV20-1 | CSAGDSYEQYF | TGCAGTGCAGGAGACAGCTACGAGCAGTACTTC
TRBJ1-1 | . | . | TRBV29-1 | CSIQRDGNTEAFF | TGCAGCATCCAACGGGACGGGAACACTGAAGCTTTCTTT
TRBJ2-3 | once | . | TRBV5-4 | CASSLGGFRTDTQYF | TGTGCCAGCAGCTTGGGAGGGTTTCGCACAGATACGCAGTATTTT
TRBJ2-1 | . | . | TRBV19 | CASSVTNRGNEQFF | TGTGCCAGTAGTGTTACAAATCGGGGCAATGAGCAGTTCTTC
TRBJ1-6 | few | . | TRBV19 | CASSHGQTNSPLHF | TGTGCCAGTAGTCACGGACAGACTAATTCACCCCTCCACTTT
TRBJ2-3 | . | . | TRBV7-6 | CASSFSGAGDTQYF | TGTGCCAGCAGCTTTTCGGGGGCAGGAGATACGCAGTATTTT
TRBJ2-1 | . | TRBD2 | TRBV6-1 | CASITGTSYNEQFF | TGTGCCAGCATCACCGGGACTAGTTACAATGAGCAGTTCTTC
TRBJ2-2 | . | TRBD2 | TRBV11-2 | CASSAGLAGGTNTGELFF | TGTGCCAGCAGCGCGGGACTAGCGGGGGGAACGAACACCGGGGAGCTGTTTTTT